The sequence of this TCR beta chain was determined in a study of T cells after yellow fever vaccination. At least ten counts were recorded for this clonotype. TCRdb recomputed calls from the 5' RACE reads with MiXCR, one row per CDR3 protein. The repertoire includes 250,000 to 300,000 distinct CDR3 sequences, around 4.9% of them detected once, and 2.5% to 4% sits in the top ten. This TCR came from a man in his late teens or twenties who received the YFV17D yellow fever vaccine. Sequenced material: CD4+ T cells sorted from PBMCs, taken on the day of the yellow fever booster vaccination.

CDR3 in DNA: TGCAGCGTGAGAGGACAGATATACTACGAGCAGTACTTC. Its translation: CSVRGQIYYEQYF. The chain carries TRBV29-1 and TRBJ2-7, with D tentatively TRBD1 (6 bases). The germline CDR1 and CDR2 sequences are SQVTM and ANQGSEA. Trimming removed 6 bases from V and 3 bases from J, with 15 bases in between. There are 13 residues in the CDR3.